These 8 T cell receptor beta chains came from one sample sequenced in a study of T cell responses to AZD1222 COVID-19 vaccine. TCRdb's copy holds only in-frame clones and misses some; the assay was immunoSEQ multiplex PCR. The sample has roughly 120,000 clones; about 91% are singletons. The sequences come from peripheral blood, collected on day 0 of AZD1222 vaccination. These receptors all come from an adult in good health.

This sequence joins TRBV12-3 or TRBV12-4 and TRBJ1-5; 8 positions agree with TRBD1. This CDR3 region has 13 residues. V trimming: 6 bases; J trimming: 8 bases; junction bases outside the gene matches: 6. The CDR3 bases are TGTGCCAGCAGCCGGACAGGGTTGGAGCCCCAGCATTTT. It translates to CASSRTGLEPQHF.

The gene calls are TRBV7-2 and TRBJ2-1; the D gene could be TRBD1 or TRBD2 (6 bases each). Germline V gene data show CDR1 as SGHTA and CDR2 as FQGNSA. The CDR3 consists of 15 residues. V lost 5 bases and J lost 10, with 21 bases in between. The CDR3 is CASSPRGGPGREQFF. As DNA, the CDR3 is TGTGCCAGCAGCCCCCGAGGGGGGCCGGGGAGGGAGCAGTTCTTC.

The chain combines TRBV19 with TRBJ1-2, with TRBD1 matching 10 bases. Per germline, CDR1 LNHDA and CDR2 SQIVND (reference sequence). The junction had 10 bases not matched to a gene; V was cut back by 4 bases and J by 2 bases. The CDR3 spans 17 residues. The CDR3 reads CASSTLRGTGANYGYTF. The CDR3 DNA sequence: TGTGCCAGTAGTACCCTTCGTGGGACAGGGGCGAACTATGGCTACACCTTC.

This clone was counted a few times. The chain is built from TRBV28 and TRBJ2-1; 9 bases map to TRBD1. Looked up from germline, CDR1 is MDHEN and CDR2 is SYDVKM. The trim removed 2 bases at V and 9 bases at J, leaving 8 bases unmatched. This CDR3 is 15 amino acids long. The CDR3 nucleotides read TGTGCCAGCAGTTTAGGGGACAGGGCGCGCGGTGAGCAGTTCTTC. Amino acid sequence: CASSLGDRARGEQFF.

This clone was observed a few times. Other DNA sequences within the sample encode an identical CDR3. The chain joins TRBV19 to TRBJ2-3; D uncertain. This CDR3 comprises 10 residues. Trimming removed 10 bases from V and 6 bases from J, with 8 bases in between. Germline V gene sequence: CDR1 LNHDA, CDR2 SQIVND (reference sequence). Here the CDR3 DNA reads TGTGCCACCGAATCGGATACGCAGTATTTT. The encoded protein is CATESDTQYF.

V is TRBV11-2 and J is TRBJ2-5; either TRBD1 or TRBD2 may supply D (7 bases each). Germline V gene data show CDR1 as SGHAT and CDR2 as FQNNGV. The CDR3 has 14 residues. V lost 4 bases to trimming and J lost 4 bases, with 13 bases between them. The CDR3 DNA reads as TGTGCCAGCAGCTCGACAGGGAGGGTAGAGACCCAGTACTTC. Amino acid sequence: CASSSTGRVETQYF.

The rearrangement links TRBV6-4 to TRBJ2-1; TRBD1 matches at 8 bases. The length of the CDR3 is 16 residues. The trim removed 4 bases at V and 8 bases at J, leaving 13 bases unmatched. Germline assignment: CDR1 MRHNA and CDR2 SNTAGT. CDR3 residues: CASSAAGTGLVDEQFF. In DNA form, the CDR3 reads TGTGCCAGCAGTGCCGCCGGGACAGGCCTGGTGGATGAGCAGTTCTTC.

The chain employs TRBV7-2 and TRBJ2-3, with TRBD2 matching over 9 bases. The germline V gene has CDR1 SGHTA and CDR2 FQGNSA. The J segment lost 10 bases and the V segment lost 0 bases, leaving 8 bases of the junction unmatched. The CDR3 loop spans 15 amino acids. CDR3 sequence: CASSLARRGGGSQYF. The CDR3 DNA reads TGTGCCAGCAGCTTAGCGCGGCGGGGGGGTGGTTCGCAGTATTTT.